This T cell receptor (beta chain) derives from a study of human T cells and chemical hapten exposure. TCRdb passed the RACE reads through MiXCR, listing each CDR3 protein once. The table lists 200,000 to 300,000 distinct CDR3 sequences, about 8.6% of them singletons. Study observations and caveats: Patch test score tracked positively with PT1 expanded TCR counts.

V was clipped by 6 bases and J by 2 bases; unmatched bases: 8. CDR1 is DFQATT, CDR2 SNEGSKA, per germline (reference sequence). The CDR3 runs to 15 residues. Time point noted: pre-sensitization, week 0. The treatment denotes: therapeutic diphenylcyclopropenone sensitization with weekly scalp DPC. There are a few counts of this clonotype. Its matching antigen is unknown. This sequence originates from a woman aged 40-49 years with alopecia areata. Some clones in this sample may be carry-over from other donors' samples. Here the sequenced sample was whole blood, taken in connection with sensitization to the hapten diphenylcyclopropenone (DPC). The V gene is TRBV20-1, the J gene TRBJ2-5; 11 bases fit TRBD2. CDR3 region: CSATSGAPHQETQYF. CDR3 DNA sequence: TGCAGTGCGACTAGCGGGGCCCCACATCAAGAGACCCAGTACTTC.